One and the same sample provided the 28 T cell receptor beta chains below, sequenced in a study of cytomegalovirus exposure and HLA in healthy donors (TCRdb year 2017). The library was generated by the immunoSEQ multiplex PCR assay. The multiplex PCR relied on a mix of 60 forward primers for TCR Vbeta segments and 13 reverse primers for TCR Jbeta segments. This is the immuneACCESS table as TCRdb keeps it, with only in-frame sequences that have V and J called. A part of the clones is gone; compared with another copy, unresolved V genes explain less than half, and the rest is unexplained. This sample holds 100,000 to 150,000 clones; roughly 80% were observed only once. The ten largest clones add up to about 3.9% of the sample. What was sequenced was PBMCs. The receptors stem from a man between 18 and 35 years old in good health and CMV-seropositive.

The genes are TRBV11-2 and TRBJ1-1, with TRBD1 as a possible D gene (5 bases). Deletions cut 3 bases from V and 3 bases from J, with 14 bases between. This CDR3 is 15 amino acids long. CDR1 is SGHAT, CDR2 FQNNGV, per germline. CDR3 residues: CASSFRVGGDTEAFF. The CDR3 DNA reads TGTGCCAGCAGCTTCCGTGTCGGGGGGGACACTGAAGCTTTCTTT.

The chain recombines TRBV25-1 with TRBJ1-5; 11 nucleotides line up with TRBD1. The ends lost 2 bases at V and 1 base at J; junction bases unmatched: 4. Germline-derived CDR1 and CDR2 are MGHDK and SYGVNS. The CDR3 is made up of 17 amino acids. CDR3 region: CASSERGTGGSNQPQHF. CDR3 bases: TGTGCCAGCAGTGAAAGGGGGACAGGGGGAAGCAATCAGCCCCAGCATTTT.

A single count supports this clone. The genes are TRBV27 and TRBJ1-1; TRBD1 agrees at 8 bases. The junction had 3 bases not matched to a gene; V was cut back by 5 bases and J by 1 base. From germline, CDR1 is MNHEY and CDR2 SMNVEV (reference sequence). This CDR3 is built from 14 residues. Written as DNA, the CDR3 is TGTGCCAGCAGTGCGGACAGGGAGAACACTGAAGCTTTCTTT. It yields the protein CASSADRENTEAFF.

The chain couples TRBV29-1 to TRBJ2-6; the D is unclear. CDR1 is SQVTM and CDR2 is ANQGSEA in the germline V gene. The V end lost 7 bases, the J end lost 2 bases, and 6 bases lay between the germline ends. The CDR3 consists of 12 residues. CDR3 loop: CSGTTGANVLTF. The CDR3 DNA reads as TGCAGCGGTACTACTGGGGCCAACGTCCTGACTTTC.

The chain uses TRBV30 and TRBJ2-7, with 12 bases that match TRBD1. V lost 5 bases, J lost 3 bases, and 11 bases stayed unmatched. The CDR3 sequence is 16 residues long. The V gene's germline CDR1 is GTSNPN and CDR2 SVGIG (reference sequence). The CDR3 reads CAWAHGTGGAYYEQYF. In DNA form, the CDR3 reads TGTGCCTGGGCCCACGGGACAGGGGGCGCGTACTACGAGCAGTACTTC.

This clone was seen more than once but under ten times. J is TRBJ1-1 and V is TRBV18, with TRBD1 identical over 7 bases. From germline, CDR1 is KGHSH and CDR2 LQKENI. Losses at the gene ends were 4 bases for V and 1 base for J; bases not matched to a gene: 0. This CDR3 contains 13 residues. The CDR3 region is CASSRTGNTEAFF. CDR3 DNA sequence: TGTGCCAGCTCACGGACAGGGAACACTGAAGCTTTCTTT.

The chain employs TRBV11-2 and TRBJ2-1; 12 nucleotides agree with TRBD2. CDR3 length: 18 amino acids. The junction had 9 bases not matched to a gene; V was cut back by 3 bases and J by 3 bases. From germline, CDR1 is SGHAT and CDR2 FQNNGV. The CDR3 loop is CASSLGRGTSGFYNEQFF. As DNA, the CDR3 is TGTGCCAGCAGCTTGGGACGCGGGACTAGCGGGTTCTACAATGAGCAGTTCTTC.

The chain recombines TRBV30 with TRBJ2-7, with TRBD1 as a possible D gene (5 bases). V lost 1 base and J 3 bases, leaving 10 bases between the germline ends. The CDR3 has 13 amino acids. From germline, CDR1 is GTSNPN and CDR2 SVGIG (reference sequence). The CDR3 region is CAWSETVHYEQYF. The CDR3 DNA follows: TGTGCCTGGAGTGAGACAGTCCACTACGAGCAGTACTTC.

The genes are TRBV10-3 and TRBJ1-3, with 7 nucleotides matching TRBD1. J gave up 0 bases and V 2 bases, and 1 base lay outside the gene matches. The CDR3 length is 15 residues. Looked up from germline, CDR1 is ENHRY and CDR2 is SYGVKD. The DNA of the CDR3 is TGTGCCATCAGTGAGGGACAGGTCTCTGGAAACACCATATATTTT. Translated: CAISEGQVSGNTIYF.

The genes are TRBV6-1 and TRBJ2-1; 13 positions agree with TRBD2. V lost 7 bases, J lost 8 bases, and 5 bases stayed unmatched. CDR3 size: 14 residues. The V gene's germline CDR1 is MNHNS and CDR2 SASEGT. For the CDR3, the DNA is TGTGCCAGCATTCGGACTAGCGGGGGCGATGAGCAGTTCTTC. Amino acids: CASIRTSGGDEQFF.

The chain is built from TRBV9 and TRBJ1-2, with D possibly matching TRBD1 (5 bases). The ends were cut back, 0 bases at V and 5 bases at J, with 17 bases in the middle. Germline assignment: CDR1 SGDLS and CDR2 YYNGEE. The CDR3 has 16 amino acids. CDR3 sequence: CASSVGIDSSTYGYTF. Here the CDR3 DNA reads TGTGCCAGCAGCGTAGGAATAGACAGCTCAACTTATGGCTACACCTTC. The complete variable domain, with remaining parts taken from reference TRBV9 and TRBJ1-2, reads DSGVTQTPKHLITATGQRVTLRCSPRSGDLSVYWYQQSLDQGLQFLIQYYNGEERAKGNILERFSAQQFPDLHSELNLSSLELGDSALYFCASSVGIDSSTYGYTFGSGTRLTVV.

The chain couples TRBV5-4 to TRBJ2-1, with D maybe TRBD1 (6 bases). Trimming removed 4 bases at V and 6 bases at J, with 17 bases between. From germline, CDR1 is SGHNT and CDR2 YYREEE (reference sequence). The CDR3 length is 15 residues. DNA of the CDR3: TGTGCCAGCAGCCGCGGACAGACTCGATTCAATGAGCAGTTCTTC. It yields the protein CASSRGQTRFNEQFF.

The chain joins TRBV5-5 to TRBJ1-1, with TRBD1 identical over 7 bases. The CDR3 length is 15 residues. In germline, CDR1 is SGHKS, CDR2 YYEKEE (reference sequence). J was trimmed by 2 bases and V by 4 bases; bases with no gene match: 8. The CDR3 DNA sequence: TGTGCCAGCAGCCCCGCGACAGGGTATAACACTGAAGCTTTCTTT. Its protein is CASSPATGYNTEAFF.

This chain joins TRBV9 and TRBJ2-3, with D tentatively TRBD1 (6 bases). There are 19 residues in the CDR3. Per the germline V gene, CDR1 is SGDLS and CDR2 is YYNGEE. V was cut by 2 bases and J by 0 bases, with 22 bases left in between. The CDR3 is CASSVNIGFRDISTDTQYF. For the CDR3, the DNA is TGTGCCAGCAGCGTTAATATAGGGTTTCGGGACATAAGCACAGATACGCAGTATTTT.

This sequence joins TRBV5-1 and TRBJ2-7, with TRBD1 matching over 9 bases. With 3 bases clipped from V and 5 bases from J, the junction kept 9 bases outside the gene matches. The length of the CDR3 is 15 residues. Germline assignment: CDR1 SGHRS and CDR2 YFSETQ. Here the CDR3 DNA reads TGCGCCAGCAGCTCCCAGGGACAGGGTGTCCACGAGCAGTACTTC. It is translated as CASSSQGQGVHEQYF.

The genes are TRBV5-8 and TRBJ2-4; 7 bases line up with TRBD2. This CDR3 has 11 residues. Per the germline V gene, CDR1 is SGHTS and CDR2 is YDEGEE. After removal of 3 bases from V and 10 bases from J, the junction contained 1 base not matched to a gene. CDR3 in amino acids: CASSSGGIQYF. As DNA, the CDR3 is TGTGCCAGCAGCTCCGGGGGGATTCAGTACTTC.

This clone was seen more than once but under ten times. This chain uses TRBV2 with TRBJ2-7, with 8 bases lining up with TRBD1. Trimming at V came to 8 bases and at J to 5 bases, leaving 11 bases not matched to a gene. This CDR3 region has 14 residues. The germline gives CDR1 SNHLY, CDR2 FYNNEI. CDR3 nucleotide sequence: TGTGCCAGCGACAGGGGTGACCACCTTGACGAGCAGTACTTC. It translates to CASDRGDHLDEQYF.

The chain has TRBV18 and TRBJ2-3, with a possible D match to TRBD1 (5 bases). Trimming took off 3 bases at V and 2 bases at J, with 21 bases between the two ends. Germline CDR1 KGHSH, CDR2 LQKENI. The CDR3 totals 18 residues. CDR3 sequence (DNA): TGTGCCAGCTCACCTTTCCTTTCAGGCGGCAGGGACACAGATACGCAGTATTTT. Its protein product is CASSPFLSGGRDTDTQYF.

This chain joins TRBV4-3 and TRBJ1-1, with TRBD1 identical over 7 bases. This CDR3 is built from 18 residues. The V gene's germline CDR1 is LGHNA and CDR2 YSLEER. The trim removed 6 bases at V and 7 bases at J, leaving 23 bases unmatched. CDR3 in DNA: TGCGCCAGCAGACAAACGTTTTTTTGGGACAGCGATGGGATTGAAGCTTTCTTT. Translating gives CASRQTFFWDSDGIEAFF.

The J gene is TRBJ2-4, the V gene TRBV18, with TRBD1 matching over 8 bases. CDR1 and CDR2 from the germline V gene are KGHSH and LQKENI. The CDR3 totals 21 residues. V was clipped by 3 bases and J by 4 bases; unmatched bases: 23. The CDR3 spells CASSPLGTAGTGGDSKNIQYF. The CDR3 DNA sequence: TGTGCCAGCTCACCTCTGGGTACAGCCGGTACAGGGGGAGATAGTAAAAACATTCAGTACTTC.

This clone was counted a few times. DNA of the CDR3: TGTGCCACACGACAGGGTAACCAAGAGACCCAGTACTTC. Amino acid sequence: CATRQGNQETQYF. The gene calls are TRBV19 and TRBJ2-5, with TRBD1 matching 7 bases. CDR1 is LNHDA and CDR2 is SQIVND in the germline V gene (reference sequence). This CDR3 has 13 residues. V trimming: 10 bases; J trimming: 0 bases; junction bases outside the gene matches: 5.

V usage is TRBV7-2 and J usage is TRBJ2-7, with D possibly matching TRBD2 (5 bases). The CDR3 is 14 amino acids. The germline V and J ends were trimmed by 5 bases and 2 bases, with 13 bases remaining between them. In germline, CDR1 is SGHTA, CDR2 FQGNSA. The CDR3 is CASSPRRRTYEQYF. Here the CDR3 DNA reads TGTGCCAGCAGCCCCAGGAGGCGGACCTACGAGCAGTACTTC.

The rearrangement links TRBV9 to TRBJ2-7, with D perhaps TRBD2 (7 bases). This CDR3 has 16 residues. Trimming cost V 3 bases and J 5 bases, with 21 bases left between them. Per germline, CDR1 SGDLS and CDR2 YYNGEE. CDR3 in DNA: TGTGCCAGCAGCGAGACCTCTAGGGACTACAGGGACGAGCAGTACTTC. This translates into CASSETSRDYRDEQYF.

This chain connects TRBV6-5 to TRBJ2-7, with TRBD2 matching over 11 bases. V gave up 6 bases and J gave up 12 bases; unmatched junction bases: 7. CDR1 is MNHEY, CDR2 SVGAGI, per germline. The CDR3 extends over 12 amino acids. The DNA for the CDR3 is TGTGCCAGCAGCTCGGGACTAGCGGAATTGTACTTC. Protein: CASSSGLAELYF.

The chain carries TRBV27 and TRBJ1-5; 8 nucleotides match TRBD1. Per germline, CDR1 MNHEY and CDR2 SMNVEV (reference sequence). J lost 5 bases, V lost 5 bases, and 2 bases had no gene match. This CDR3 contains 13 residues. CDR3 coding DNA: TGTGCCAGCAGTCCGGGACAGGATCAGCCCCAGCATTTT. It is translated as CASSPGQDQPQHF.

The chain joins TRBV19 to TRBJ1-3; no clear D. This CDR3 is built from 15 residues. V lost 5 bases to trimming and J lost 0 bases, with 11 bases between them. Germline CDR1 is LNHDA and CDR2 is SQIVND (reference sequence). In nucleotides, the CDR3 is TGTGCCAGTAGTGCTGGACTGAGCTCTGGAAACACCATATATTTT. Protein sequence: CASSAGLSSGNTIYF. Filled out from reference TRBV19 and TRBJ1-3, the complete variable domain reads DGGITQSPKYLFRKEGQNVTLSCEQNLNHDAMYWYRQDPGQGLRLIYYSQIVNDFQKGDIAEGYSVSREKKESFPLTVTSAQKNPTAFYLCASSAGLSSGNTIYFGEGSWLTVV.

The chain employs TRBV5-6 and TRBJ2-2, with TRBD2 identical over 9 bases. CDR3 length equals 17 residues. In germline, CDR1 is SGHDT, CDR2 YYEEEE. After removal of 1 base from V and 6 bases from J, the junction contained 10 bases not matched to a gene. The CDR3 coding sequence is TGTGCCAGCAGCTTGAGTAGCGGGAGACTCTACGCCGGGGAGCTGTTTTTT. Protein: CASSLSSGRLYAGELFF.

This chain joins TRBV5-4 and TRBJ2-7, with 9 bases aligning to TRBD1. Per the germline V gene, CDR1 is SGHNT and CDR2 is YYREEE (reference sequence). The J segment lost 4 bases and the V segment lost 3 bases, leaving 5 bases of the junction unmatched. The CDR3 extends over 14 amino acids. Here the CDR3 reads CASSSGTGPYEQYF. The CDR3 DNA reads TGTGCCAGCAGCTCCGGGACAGGGCCTTACGAGCAGTACTTC.